Below, 32 T cell receptor beta chains from the same sample are listed, as sequenced in a study of CD8 T cells in Susac syndrome. RNA amounts of about 0.45 to 1 ug underwent reverse transcription with random hexamers. Each CDR3 protein gets one entry after TCRdb re-called the immunoSEQ multiplex PCR reads with MiXCR. The sample lists approximately 190,000 distinct CDR3 sequences, about 91% occurring once. Sequencing used CD4+ T cells from PBMCs. The receptors shown here come from a human donor with Susac syndrome.

The chain links TRBV29-1 to TRBJ1-2, with 9 positions matching TRBD1. The trim removed 6 bases at V and 2 bases at J, leaving 7 bases unmatched. The CDR3 spans 14 residues. CDR1 is SQVTM, CDR2 ANQGSEA, per germline. Here the CDR3 reads CSVSGTGSNYGYTF. The CDR3 coding sequence is TGCAGCGTCTCCGGGACAGGGTCCAACTATGGCTACACCTTC.

V gene TRBV3-1 combines with J gene TRBJ2-7; the match to TRBD2 covers 11 bases. This CDR3 is built from 18 residues. Germline V gene lookup returns CDR1 LGHDT and CDR2 YNNKEL (reference sequence). Trimming cost V 4 bases and J 3 bases; bases outside gene matches: 14. CDR3 region: CASSRDAPSSGGIYEQYF. CDR3 nucleotides: TGTGCCAGCAGCCGAGATGCTCCTTCTAGCGGGGGGATCTACGAGCAGTACTTC.

The V call is TRBV14, the J call TRBJ2-3; TRBD2 might be the D (5 bases). The CDR3 runs to 14 residues. The germline V and J ends were trimmed by 5 bases and 1 base, with 10 bases remaining between them. Germline CDR1 is SGHDN and CDR2 is FVKESK. The CDR3 here is CASSLGGGTDTQYF. The DNA for the CDR3 is TGTGCCAGCAGCTTAGGAGGAGGCACAGATACGCAGTATTTT.

The chain employs TRBV20-1 and TRBJ1-5; tentative D call: TRBD1 (6 bases). This CDR3 region has 13 residues. The germline V gene has CDR1 DFQATT and CDR2 SNEGSKA (reference sequence). Trimming stripped 6 bases from V and 7 bases from J, with 16 bases between. CDR3 in amino acids: CSARTVNEQPQHF. Here the CDR3 DNA reads TGCAGTGCGCGGACAGTTAATGAACAGCCCCAGCATTTT.

The genes are TRBV20-1 and TRBJ1-1, with a tentative D call TRBD1 (6 bases). CDR1 is DFQATT and CDR2 is SNEGSKA in the germline V gene (reference sequence). The CDR3 spans 15 residues. Trimming left V 2 bases short and J 0 bases short, with 13 bases between. CDR3 in DNA: TGCAGTGCTAGACACCCACAGGGTATGAACACTGAAGCTTTCTTT. Protein product: CSARHPQGMNTEAFF.

The rearrangement links TRBV2 to TRBJ2-5; 7 bases are shared with TRBD1. This CDR3 spans 12 amino acids. V shed 10 bases, J shed 4 bases, and the junction held 6 bases outside the gene matches. From germline, CDR1 is SNHLY and CDR2 FYNNEI. The CDR3 DNA is TGTGCCAACAGGGGTTCGGGAGAGACCCAGTACTTC. Amino acids: CANRGSGETQYF.

The chain links TRBV30 to TRBJ2-4, with TRBD1 as a possible D gene (6 bases). The CDR3 is 13 residues long. CDR1 is GTSNPN and CDR2 is SVGIG in the germline V gene (reference sequence). The V end was cut by 3 bases, the J end by 3 bases, with 9 bases between. The CDR3 reads CAWRTGGKNIQYF. CDR3 nucleotides: TGTGCCTGGAGGACAGGTGGCAAAAACATTCAGTACTTC.

The chain recombines TRBV19 with TRBJ2-7, with a possible D match to TRBD1 (6 bases). The germline V and J ends were trimmed by 5 bases and 0 bases, with 14 bases remaining between them. Per germline, CDR1 LNHDA and CDR2 SQIVND (reference sequence). The CDR3 is made up of 15 amino acids. The CDR3 sequence is CASSVETGSSYEQYF. In nucleotides, the CDR3 is TGTGCCAGTAGTGTGGAGACAGGAAGCTCCTACGAGCAGTACTTC. The whole variable domain, remainder taken from reference TRBV19 and TRBJ2-7, is DGGITQSPKYLFRKEGQNVTLSCEQNLNHDAMYWYRQDPGQGLRLIYYSQIVNDFQKGDIAEGYSVSREKKESFPLTVTSAQKNPTAFYLCASSVETGSSYEQYFGPGTRLTVT.

As DNA, the CDR3 is TGTGCCACCAGTGATGGATCAGTGAACACTGAAGCTTTCTTT. This encodes CATSDGSVNTEAFF. The rearrangement links TRBV24-1 to TRBJ1-1; D remains ambiguous. V was clipped by 3 bases and J by 0 bases, with 7 bases between them. CDR3 length: 14 residues. Germline V CDR1 and CDR2: KGHDR, SFDVKD.

This clonotype was counted a single time. CDR3 bases: TGTGCCACCAGCAGGGAGACAGGGGGTGACTCCTACGAGCAGTACTTC. It translates to CATSRETGGDSYEQYF. The V gene is TRBV15, the J gene TRBJ2-7; 9 bases are a match to TRBD1. J was trimmed by 0 bases and V by 3 bases; bases with no gene match: 6. Germline assignment: CDR1 LNHNV and CDR2 YYDKDF (reference sequence). The CDR3 has 16 amino acids.

V gene TRBV25-1 combines with J gene TRBJ2-3; D is unresolved. Trimming stripped 1 base from V and 0 bases from J, with 8 bases between. Germline loops: CDR1 MGHDK, CDR2 SYGVNS. The CDR3 is 15 residues long. CDR3 residues: CASSESGRSTDTQYF. The CDR3, as DNA: TGTGCCAGCAGTGAATCGGGCAGAAGCACAGATACGCAGTATTTT. Full variable domain (outside the CDR3, taken from reference TRBV25-1 and TRBJ2-3): EADIYQTPRYLVIGTGKKITLECSQTMGHDKMYWYQQDPGMELHLIHYSYGVNSTEKGDLSSESTVSRIRTEHFPLTLESARPSHTSQYLCASSESGRSTDTQYFGPGTRLTVL.

The genes are TRBV28 and TRBJ2-1; TRBD1 matches 11 bases. Germline V gene data show CDR1 as MDHEN and CDR2 as SYDVKM. The CDR3 sequence is 16 residues long. The J segment lost 3 bases and the V segment lost 4 bases, leaving 5 bases of the junction unmatched. The CDR3 DNA sequence: TGTGCCAGCAGTTCACCGGGACAGGGGGTCTACAATGAGCAGTTCTTC. Translating it yields CASSSPGQGVYNEQFF. The whole variable domain, filled in from reference TRBV28 and TRBJ2-1, reads DVKVTQSSRYLVKRTGEKVFLECVQDMDHENMFWYRQDPGLGLRLIYFSYDVKMKEKGDIPEGYSVSREKKERFSLILESASTNQTSMYLCASSSPGQGVYNEQFFGPGTRLTVL.

The chain couples TRBV9 to TRBJ2-3; 7 nucleotides match TRBD1. The CDR3 runs 14 residues. The germline gives CDR1 SGDLS, CDR2 YYNGEE. V trimming: 2 bases; J trimming: 4 bases; junction bases outside the gene matches: 4. The CDR3 is CASSVTGAADTQYF. As DNA, the CDR3 is TGTGCCAGCAGCGTCACAGGGGCTGCAGATACGCAGTATTTT. Using reference TRBV9 and TRBJ2-3 for the parts outside the CDR3, the full variable domain is DSGVTQTPKHLITATGQRVTLRCSPRSGDLSVYWYQQSLDQGLQFLIQYYNGEERAKGNILERFSAQQFPDLHSELNLSSLELGDSALYFCASSVTGAADTQYFGPGTRLTVL.

The rearrangement uses TRBV20-1 and TRBJ2-1; 14 bases are a match to TRBD2. The CDR3 totals 15 residues. Losses at the gene ends were 7 bases for V and 5 bases for J; bases not matched to a gene: 7. CDR1 is DFQATT, CDR2 SNEGSKA, per germline (reference sequence). The CDR3 DNA follows: TGCAGTGGACTAGCGGGGGGGCTGAAGGACAATGAGCAGTTCTTC. This sequence encodes CSGLAGGLKDNEQFF.

J is TRBJ1-1 and V is TRBV6-5, with D unclear. The germline V gene has CDR1 MNHEY and CDR2 SVGAGI. The CDR3 covers 15 residues. V shed 0 bases and J shed 2 bases, with 10 bases lying between them. Here the CDR3 DNA reads TGTGCCAGCAGTTACTCGAGTGCAGTCAACACTGAAGCTTTCTTT. Its translation is CASSYSSAVNTEAFF.

This clonotype was picked up one time. The rearrangement joins TRBV11-2 to TRBJ2-7; D remains unclear. The V end was cut by 0 bases, the J end by 2 bases, with 14 bases between. Germline V lookup: CDR1 SGHAT, CDR2 FQNNGV. The CDR3 sequence is 16 residues long. The CDR3 coding sequence is TGTGCCAGCAGCTTAGACCCCAATCTTCGGGCCTACGAGCAGTACTTC. This sequence encodes CASSLDPNLRAYEQYF.

The chain has TRBV28 and TRBJ1-1; TRBD1 matches 8 bases. Unmatched junction bases numbered 2, after V lost 2 bases and J lost 6 bases. The germline gives CDR1 MDHEN, CDR2 SYDVKM. The CDR3 runs to 13 residues. The CDR3 sequence: CASSLQGASEAFF. The CDR3 coding sequence is TGTGCCAGCAGTTTACAGGGGGCATCTGAAGCTTTCTTT.

The chain recombines TRBV6-6 with TRBJ1-2; TRBD1 aligns across 7 bases. This CDR3 comprises 14 residues. V gave up 5 bases and J gave up 5 bases; unmatched junction bases: 8. Germline values: CDR1 MNHNY, CDR2 SVGAGI (reference sequence). CDR3 region: CASSHRDSTYGYTF. Here the CDR3 DNA reads TGTGCCAGCAGTCATCGGGACAGTACGTATGGCTACACCTTC.

The genes are TRBV20-1 and TRBJ2-7, with D possibly being TRBD2 (5 bases). Germline V lookup: CDR1 DFQATT, CDR2 SNEGSKA (reference sequence). V was pared by 6 bases and J by 7 bases, with 19 bases between. The CDR3 totals 13 residues. The CDR3 here is CSATGSTSGEQYF. The CDR3 region has the DNA TGCAGTGCCACGGGGAGTACCTCCGGGGAGCAGTACTTC.

This sequence joins TRBV20-1 and TRBJ2-7; 12 nucleotides agree with TRBD2. The CDR3 runs 14 residues. J was trimmed by 4 bases and V by 6 bases; bases with no gene match: 7. Germline V lookup: CDR1 DFQATT, CDR2 SNEGSKA (reference sequence). The CDR3 loop reads CSAHLAGGGYEQYF. The CDR3 bases are TGCAGTGCCCATCTAGCGGGAGGGGGATACGAGCAGTACTTC.

The chain carries TRBV7-2 and TRBJ2-2, with D perhaps matching TRBD1 (5 bases). The V gene's germline CDR1 is SGHTA and CDR2 FQGNSA. This CDR3 region has 15 residues. With 5 bases removed from V and 6 bases from J, the gap between germline ends came to 16 bases. The CDR3 coding sequence is TGTGCCAGCAGCCCCCCTGGAAGGGGCCCCGGGGAGCTGTTTTTT. Translated: CASSPPGRGPGELFF.

This clonotype was observed once. V usage is TRBV6-5 and J usage is TRBJ2-5; the D call may be TRBD1 or TRBD2 (5 bases each). Between the trimmed V and J ends, which lost 5 bases and 0 bases, there was a span of 13 bases. This CDR3 is built from 15 residues. Germline CDR1 reads MNHEY; CDR2 reads SVGAGI. CDR3 region: CASSQNQGHQETQYF. Written as DNA, the CDR3 is TGTGCCAGCAGTCAAAACCAGGGACACCAAGAGACCCAGTACTTC.

The chain uses TRBV6-2 or TRBV6-3 and TRBJ2-5; D remains ambiguous. There are 12 residues in the CDR3. Trimming left V 5 bases short and J 5 bases short, with 9 bases between. Germline CDR1 is MNHEY and CDR2 is SVGEGT. The CDR3 loop is CASSRTRETQYF. Here the CDR3 DNA reads TGTGCCAGCAGTCGTACGAGGGAGACCCAGTACTTC.

V is TRBV6-5 and J is TRBJ1-1; D ambiguous. CDR1 is MNHEY, CDR2 SVGAGI, per germline. V lost 2 bases to trimming and J lost 4 bases, with 8 bases between them. CDR3 length: 13 residues. The CDR3 DNA sequence: TGTGCCAGCAGTTACAGGGTTCTCACTGAAGCTTTCTTT. The encoded protein is CASSYRVLTEAFF.

The DNA for the CDR3 is TGTGCCAGCAGGATGGGGGTCACGGAGACCCAGTACTTC. It codes for CASRMGVTETQYF. The chain carries TRBV6-1 and TRBJ2-5; D may correspond to TRBD1 or TRBD2 (5 bases each). The ends were cut back, 6 bases at V and 5 bases at J, with 13 bases in the middle. The CDR3 length is 13 residues. Germline CDR1 and CDR2: MNHNS and SASEGT.

This chain links TRBV9 with TRBJ1-2; tentative D call: TRBD1 (6 bases). Germline V lookup: CDR1 SGDLS, CDR2 YYNGEE. Trimming left V 4 bases short and J 3 bases short, with 16 bases between. The CDR3 is made up of 15 amino acids. The CDR3 region has the DNA TGTGCCAGCAGCCCCACCTTACAGGGTCACTATGGCTACACCTTC. The encoded protein is CASSPTLQGHYGYTF.

This chain uses TRBV20-1 with TRBJ2-5; 7 bases map to TRBD2. The CDR3 spans 14 residues. J gave up 5 bases and V 0 bases, and 6 bases lay outside the gene matches. In germline, CDR1 is DFQATT, CDR2 SNEGSKA (reference sequence). For the CDR3, the DNA is TGCAGTGCTAGAGATGCGGGAGCACGTGAGACCCAGTACTTC. Residues: CSARDAGARETQYF.

The chain joins TRBV20-1 to TRBJ2-5; 9 nucleotides align to TRBD1. V dropped 3 bases and J dropped 2; count of bases not matched to a gene: 7. CDR3 length equals 15 residues. Germline V gene data show CDR1 as DFQATT and CDR2 as SNEGSKA (reference sequence). CDR3 in amino acids: CSASTTGGQQETQYF. CDR3 nucleotides: TGCAGTGCTAGTACGACAGGGGGGCAACAAGAGACCCAGTACTTC.

The J gene is TRBJ2-2, the V gene TRBV6-5; TRBD1 is a possible D gene (6 bases). The length of the CDR3 is 16 residues. Germline V gene lookup returns CDR1 MNHEY and CDR2 SVGAGI. V lost 2 bases to trimming and J lost 2 bases, with 12 bases between them. In DNA, the CDR3 is TGTGCCAGCAGTTACGCAGGGACAACTAACACCGGGGAGCTGTTTTTT. Translation: CASSYAGTTNTGELFF.

This chain joins TRBV9 and TRBJ2-7; 9 nucleotides line up with TRBD2. The CDR3 covers 15 residues. Germline trimming cut 4 bases from V and 6 bases from J; bases unmatched to any gene: 11. The germline CDR1 and CDR2 sequences are SGDLS and YYNGEE. CDR3 bases: TGTGCCAGCAGCCCGATTAGCGGGAGCAGTGGCGAGCAGTACTTC. Translating it yields CASSPISGSSGEQYF. The whole variable domain, remainder taken from reference TRBV9 and TRBJ2-7, is DSGVTQTPKHLITATGQRVTLRCSPRSGDLSVYWYQQSLDQGLQFLIQYYNGEERAKGNILERFSAQQFPDLHSELNLSSLELGDSALYFCASSPISGSSGEQYFGPGTRLTVT.

Details on this clonotype: The junction shows a germline mismatch at one end, possibly a read error. The chain recombines TRBV20-1 with TRBJ2-7; TRBD2 is a possible D gene (6 bases). The CDR3 totals 11 residues. In germline, CDR1 is DFQATT, CDR2 SNEGSKA (reference sequence). The CDR3 coding sequence is TGCAGTGCTAGACAACATGCGGGACTTTTTTTC. Its translation: CSARQHAGLFF.

The rearrangement uses TRBV20-1 and TRBJ2-1; perhaps TRBD2 as D (7 bases). The CDR3 contains 14 residues. V was shortened by 6 bases and J by 2 bases, with 14 bases between the two germline ends. Looked up from germline, CDR1 is DFQATT and CDR2 is SNEGSKA (reference sequence). The CDR3: CSASRGAAYNEQFF. CDR3 sequence (DNA): TGCAGTGCCTCTCGGGGGGCCGCCTACAATGAGCAGTTCTTC.